The entry below gives a single T cell receptor (beta chain) sequence along with its context. Its antigen remains unknown. Prepared TCR beta cDNA libraries contained unique molecular identifiers. Each CDR3 protein gets one entry after TCRdb re-called the PCR reads with MiXCR. The sample lists 550,000 to 700,000 distinct CDR3 sequences, 44% seen once, with 1.7% in the top ten. This entry belongs to a study of post-analysis software for immune sequencing data. Findings of the study overall: Elevated frequency relative to controls characterized several TRBV segments in patients, TRBV5-6, TRBV5-1 and TRBV20-1 among them.

Germline values: CDR1 MNHEY, CDR2 SVGAGI. This CDR3 is 15 amino acids long. This chain uses TRBV6-5 with TRBJ2-2; TRBD2 matches at 7 bases. The TCR originated in a girl aged 5-17 years with multiple sclerosis. Input material: blood. CDR3 in DNA: TGTACCACCCTACGAGGACTAGGGAACACCGGGGAGCTGTTTTTT. Translation gives CTTLRGLGNTGELFF.